This T cell receptor (beta chain) stems from a study of cytomegalovirus exposure and HLA in healthy donors. Findings of the study overall: It was reported that the classifier diagnosed cytomegalovirus status with high specificity and sensitivity in both the original and validation cohorts. There were 150 to 200 TCR beta chains listed as cytomegalovirus-associated. Testing in vitro showed a few CMV-associated chains specific for CMV antigens.

From the roughly 110-subject validation cohort, which was separate from the roughly 680-subject first cohort, the donors were drawn. A remark on this clone: The antigen remains unidentified.

The protocol was immunoSEQ multiplex PCR, while the TCRdb copy is restricted to in-frame clones and leaves out a portion. The sample includes 260,000 or so clones, about 83% of them seen just once. V shed 2 bases and J shed 5 bases, with 7 bases lying between them. The V gene's germline CDR1 is MGHRA and CDR2 YSYEKL. The CDR3 has 12 residues. This rearrangement joins TRBV4-1 to TRBJ2-7; D gene uncertain. Material for sequencing was PBMCs. This clonotype was sampled from a man aged 18 to 35 in good health and CMV-seronegative. The DNA of the CDR3 is TGCGCCAGCAGCCAAAATATCCACGAGCAGTACTTC. It is translated as CASSQNIHEQYF.